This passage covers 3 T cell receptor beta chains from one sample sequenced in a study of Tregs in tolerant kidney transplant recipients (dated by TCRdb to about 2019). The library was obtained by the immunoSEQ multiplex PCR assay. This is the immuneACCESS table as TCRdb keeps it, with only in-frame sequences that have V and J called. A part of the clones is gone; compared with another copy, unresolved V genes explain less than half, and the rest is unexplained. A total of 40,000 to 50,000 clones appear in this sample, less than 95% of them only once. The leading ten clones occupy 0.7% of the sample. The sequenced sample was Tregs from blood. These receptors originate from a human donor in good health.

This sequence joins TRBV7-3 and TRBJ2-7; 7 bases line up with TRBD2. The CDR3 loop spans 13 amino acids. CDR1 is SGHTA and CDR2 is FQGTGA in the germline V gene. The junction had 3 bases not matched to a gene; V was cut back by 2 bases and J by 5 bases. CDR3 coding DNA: TGTGCCAGCAGCTTAGGGAGGGTAGACGAGCAGTACTTC. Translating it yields CASSLGRVDEQYF.

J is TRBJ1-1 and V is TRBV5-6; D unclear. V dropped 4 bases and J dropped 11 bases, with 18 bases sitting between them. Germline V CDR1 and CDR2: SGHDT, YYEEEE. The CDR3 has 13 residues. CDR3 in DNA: TGTGCCAGCAGCCTCCCGGGGAGGGATGAGGCTTTCTTT. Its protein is CASSLPGRDEAFF.

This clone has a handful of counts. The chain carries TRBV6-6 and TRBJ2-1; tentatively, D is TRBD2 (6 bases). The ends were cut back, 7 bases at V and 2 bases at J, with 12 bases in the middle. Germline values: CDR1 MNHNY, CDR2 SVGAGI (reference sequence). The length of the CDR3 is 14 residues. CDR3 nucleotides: TGTGCCAGCACTGGGGGGTCCGCCTACAATGAGCAGTTCTTC. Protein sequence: CASTGGSAYNEQFF.